This entry features one TCR beta chain sequence. Its antigen remains unknown. Germline V gives CDR1 MNHNS, CDR2 SASEGT. The CDR3 totals 16 residues. With 4 bases clipped from V and 1 base from J, the junction kept 10 bases outside the gene matches. This PCR relied on a set of 60 Vbeta primers and 13 Jbeta primers. Assay used: immunoSEQ multiplex PCR; TCRdb lists only in-frame clones, some missing. Seen here are 57,000 or so clones, approximately 72% observed once, and the top ten hold roughly half. The sample comes from a study of cytomegalovirus exposure and HLA in healthy donors. Overall study: Out of about 190 million T cells, an earlier analysis found around 110 million unique TCR beta sequences in total. Whole-study results and caveats: The investigators catalogued under 200 TCR beta chains as cytomegalovirus-associated. An analysis done earlier found most TCR beta V segments productive about 90% or about 30% of the time. Most subjects' HLA-A and HLA-B alleles were reportedly predicted from TCR beta sequences.

The sequenced sample consisted of PBMCs. The TCR sequence derives from a man aged 50 to 60 in good health and CMV-seropositive. This chain links TRBV6-1 with TRBJ2-7; the match to TRBD2 covers 7 bases. CDR3 sequence (DNA): TGTGCCAGCAGTGTTCCCAGGAGAGCGGGGTCCTACGAGCAGTACTTC. Its protein product is CASSVPRRAGSYEQYF.